The 24 T cell receptor beta chains reported below all come from one sample, sequenced in a study of blood T cell repertoires in COVID-19. The table came from immunoSEQ multiplex PCR; TCRdb's copy has only in-frame clones and leaves some out. The profile shows 200,000 to 250,000 clones, around 86% of them singletons. The sample taken for sequencing was peripheral blood. These receptor sequences come from a man aged 30 to 45 who had recovered from COVID-19.

The rearrangement uses TRBV7-2 and TRBJ1-2, with a possible D match to TRBD1 (5 bases). This CDR3 contains 13 residues. V lost 5 bases and J 6 bases, leaving 13 bases between the germline ends. The germline V gene encodes CDR1 SGHTA and CDR2 FQGNSA. The chain's CDR3 is CASSLQVLDGYTF. As DNA, the CDR3 is TGTGCCAGCAGCCTACAGGTGTTGGATGGCTACACCTTC.

The chain combines TRBV6-5 with TRBJ2-1; D remains ambiguous. Germline V gene lookup returns CDR1 MNHEY and CDR2 SVGAGI. The germline V and J ends were trimmed by 6 bases and 5 bases, with 17 bases remaining between them. The CDR3 spans 15 residues. CDR3 nucleotides: TGTGCCAGCAGCCCCGTAGTCGTGCGCCACAATGAGCAGTTCTTC. Its translation is CASSPVVVRHNEQFF.

The gene calls are TRBV28 and TRBJ2-7; 8 bases are a match to TRBD1. The CDR3 length is 15 residues. Germline-derived CDR1 and CDR2 are MDHEN and SYDVKM. V lost 7 bases to trimming and J lost 2 bases; unmatched junction nucleotides: 10. CDR3 sequence (DNA): TGTGCCAGCACCCCACCGGGACAGGCAACCTACGAGCAGTACTTC. This sequence encodes CASTPPGQATYEQYF.

This clone appeared a single time. The chain is built from TRBV5-1 and TRBJ1-4, with 10 bases lining up with TRBD1. The CDR3 consists of 13 residues. Germline V lookup: CDR1 SGHRS, CDR2 YFSETQ. The V gene end was trimmed by 7 bases and the J gene end by 5 bases; junction bases not matched to a gene: 2. CDR3 nucleotide sequence: TGCGCCAGCGCGACAGGGGGCAATGAAAAACTGTTTTTT. It codes for CASATGGNEKLFF.

The J gene is TRBJ1-1, the V gene TRBV6-5, with D hard to call. The V gene's germline CDR1 is MNHEY and CDR2 SVGAGI. There are 12 residues in the CDR3. V shed 9 bases and J shed 1 base, with 9 bases lying between them. This chain's CDR3 is CARARGNTEAFF. The CDR3 nucleotides read TGTGCCAGAGCGCGGGGGAACACTGAAGCTTTCTTT.

V gene TRBV19 combines with J gene TRBJ2-5; TRBD1 aligns across 9 bases. The CDR3 is 13 residues long. V lost 9 bases, J lost 3 bases, and 5 bases stayed unmatched. Germline V gene data show CDR1 as LNHDA and CDR2 as SQIVND (reference sequence). The CDR3 sequence is CASATGGEETQYF. The CDR3 DNA sequence: TGTGCCAGCGCCACAGGGGGCGAAGAGACCCAGTACTTC.

This chain's CDR3 is CASRTRGANTGELFF. In DNA, the CDR3 is TGTGCCAGCAGAACACGGGGGGCGAACACCGGGGAGCTGTTTTTT. This chain joins TRBV6-5 and TRBJ2-2; 7 bases agree with TRBD2. Germline V gives CDR1 MNHEY, CDR2 SVGAGI. After removal of 6 bases from V and 0 bases from J, the junction contained 4 bases not matched to a gene. The CDR3 has 15 residues.

This chain joins TRBV11-2 and TRBJ2-1; TRBD2 matches 13 bases. The CDR3 length is 17 residues. Germline V lookup: CDR1 SGHAT, CDR2 FQNNGV. V was pared by 0 bases and J by 7 bases, with 6 bases of the junction left unmatched. The CDR3 bases are TGTGCCAGCAGCTTAGATAGGGGACTAGCGGGGAGGAATGAGCAGTTCTTC. Protein sequence: CASSLDRGLAGRNEQFF.

This chain uses TRBV7-2 with TRBJ1-6, with TRBD1 as a possible D gene (6 bases). Germline loops: CDR1 SGHTA, CDR2 FQGNSA. Between the trimmed V and J ends, which lost 2 bases and 6 bases, there was a span of 8 bases. This CDR3 is built from 14 residues. The CDR3 loop is CASSLSGVNSPLHF. For the CDR3, the DNA is TGTGCCAGCAGCTTATCAGGGGTTAATTCACCCCTCCACTTT.

The chain combines TRBV6-2 or TRBV6-3 with TRBJ2-7; D ambiguous. The germline CDR1 and CDR2 sequences are MNHEY and SVGEGT. This CDR3 has 13 residues. V was pared by 0 bases and J by 1 base, with 4 bases between. The CDR3 DNA sequence: TGTGCCAGCAGTTACTCCAATTCCTACGAGCAGTACTTC. The encoded protein is CASSYSNSYEQYF.

The count of this clone is one. The chain carries TRBV5-1 and TRBJ2-7; maybe TRBD1 (7 bases). Between the trimmed V and J ends, which lost 4 bases and 4 bases, there was a span of 18 bases. CDR1 SGHRS and CDR2 YFSETQ come from the germline V gene. The CDR3 extends over 15 amino acids. CDR3 amino acids: CASSVLGGQTYEQYF. CDR3 nucleotides: TGCGCCAGCAGCGTCCTCGGGGGACAGACGTACGAGCAGTACTTC.

The chain employs TRBV5-1 and TRBJ1-2, with a weak D call TRBD1 (6 bases). Deletions cut 4 bases from V and 3 bases from J, with 13 bases between. This CDR3 comprises 14 residues. Germline CDR1 and CDR2: SGHRS and YFSETQ. CDR3 in amino acids: CASSPQGTDYGYTF. The CDR3 DNA reads TGCGCCAGCAGCCCGCAGGGGACCGACTATGGCTACACCTTC.

The V and J genes are TRBV11-3 and TRBJ2-1; 13 positions match TRBD2. Germline CDR1 SGHNT, CDR2 YENEEA. Trimming cost V 5 bases and J 8 bases; bases outside gene matches: 12. The CDR3 length is 17 residues. The CDR3 DNA reads as TGTGCCAGCAGCCCGGCGACTAGCGGGGGGCTCGGCGATGAGCAGTTCTTC. Its translation: CASSPATSGGLGDEQFF.

The rearrangement joins TRBV19 to TRBJ1-2; 7 bases fit TRBD1. The V segment lost 4 bases and the J segment 5 bases; nucleotides outside the gene matches: 7. This CDR3 is 14 amino acids long. Germline V CDR1 and CDR2: LNHDA, SQIVND (reference sequence). Here the CDR3 reads CASSSPGTAYGYTF. CDR3 coding DNA: TGTGCCAGTAGTAGTCCGGGGACAGCTTATGGCTACACCTTC.

A single count supports this clone. The genes are TRBV4-2 and TRBJ1-1; 10 bases map to TRBD1. Germline-derived CDR1 and CDR2 are LGHNA and YNFKEQ. The CDR3 runs to 15 residues. Trimming cost V 3 bases and J 1 base; bases outside gene matches: 2. CDR3 protein: CASSHDRGRNTEAFF. CDR3 coding DNA: TGTGCCAGCAGCCACGACAGGGGGCGGAACACTGAAGCTTTCTTT.

The CDR3 sequence is CASTFGTGKVGEQFF. In DNA form, the CDR3 reads TGTGCCAGCACCTTTGGGACAGGGAAGGTAGGTGAGCAGTTCTTC. The J gene is TRBJ2-1, the V gene TRBV7-8, with TRBD1 identical over 9 bases. The CDR3 is made up of 15 amino acids. In germline, CDR1 is SGHVS, CDR2 FQNEAQ. With 7 bases clipped from V and 9 bases from J, the junction kept 13 bases outside the gene matches.

This chain joins TRBV5-4 and TRBJ2-3; 8 bases fit TRBD1. The CDR3 is 14 amino acids. Germline CDR1 and CDR2: SGHNT and YYREEE (reference sequence). V shed 4 bases, J shed 4 bases, and the junction held 5 bases outside the gene matches. CDR3 residues: CASSPQQGADTQYF. In DNA form, the CDR3 reads TGTGCCAGCAGCCCCCAACAGGGGGCAGATACGCAGTATTTT.

The chain employs TRBV5-4 and TRBJ1-4; unclear D gene. The V and J ends lost 0 bases and 10 bases respectively, with 7 bases between them. The germline V gene has CDR1 SGHNT and CDR2 YYREEE (reference sequence). CDR3 length equals 12 residues. CDR3 nucleotides: TGTGCCAGCAGCTTGGATACAGCAAAACTGTTTTTT. This translates into CASSLDTAKLFF.

The chain joins TRBV18 to TRBJ2-7; tentatively, D is TRBD2 (6 bases). CDR3 length: 15 amino acids. V lost 3 bases to trimming and J lost 3 bases, with 15 bases between them. Looked up from germline, CDR1 is KGHSH and CDR2 is LQKENI. CDR3 DNA: TGTGCCAGCTCACCTAGGGCGGGACCGGGCTACGAGCAGTACTTC. Translating it yields CASSPRAGPGYEQYF.

The chain has TRBV9 and TRBJ2-7; 9 bases are a match to TRBD1. Trimming took 3 bases from V and 2 from J; bases not matched to a gene: 6. Germline CDR1 reads SGDLS; CDR2 reads YYNGEE. This CDR3 has 15 amino acids. As DNA, the CDR3 is TGTGCCAGCAGCGAATCCGGGACAGGGACCTACGAGCAGTACTTC. It translates to CASSESGTGTYEQYF.

This clone was seen a few times. The same CDR3 is also encoded by other DNA sequences in this sample. The chain couples TRBV5-4 to TRBJ2-7; 11 positions match TRBD1. There are 14 residues in the CDR3. Germline V lookup: CDR1 SGHNT, CDR2 YYREEE (reference sequence). V was pared by 4 bases and J by 3 bases, with 3 bases of the junction left unmatched. This chain's CDR3 is CASSPGTGGYEQYF. CDR3 DNA sequence: TGTGCCAGCAGCCCGGGGACAGGGGGCTACGAGCAGTACTTC.

J is TRBJ1-2 and V is TRBV3-1 (or the pseudogene TRBV3-2), with no clear D. The germline V and J ends were trimmed by 1 base and 7 bases, with 13 bases remaining between them. The germline V gene has CDR1 LGHDT and CDR2 YNNKEL (reference sequence). This CDR3 contains 14 residues. The CDR3 DNA reads TGTGCCAGCAGCCAAGGGGGAGAGGGAGCTGGCTACACCTTC. Translating it yields CASSQGGEGAGYTF.

This chain joins TRBV3-1 (or the pseudogene TRBV3-2) and TRBJ2-3; 8 bases are a match to TRBD2. V was pared by 5 bases and J by 4 bases, with 5 bases of the junction left unmatched. CDR1 and CDR2 (germline): LGHDT, YNNKEL (reference sequence). The CDR3 sequence is 14 residues long. CDR3 region: CASSSGTRPDTQYF. The CDR3 DNA follows: TGTGCCAGCAGCTCCGGGACTAGGCCAGATACGCAGTATTTT.

The V and J genes are TRBV30 and TRBJ1-3; D remains ambiguous. The CDR3 has 15 amino acids. Per germline, CDR1 GTSNPN and CDR2 SVGIG (reference sequence). Between the trimmed V and J ends, which lost 8 bases and 0 bases, there was a span of 17 bases. The DNA of the CDR3 is TGTGCCGGGCGTAGGATATTGAGCTCTGGAAACACCATATATTTT. This translates into CAGRRILSSGNTIYF. The full variable domain, its missing parts supplied by reference TRBV30 and TRBJ1-3, is SQTIHQWPATLVQPVGSPLSLECTVEGTSNPNLYWYRQAAGRGLQLLFYSVGIGQISSEVPQNLSASRPQDRQFILSSKKLLLSDSGFYLCAGRRILSSGNTIYFGEGSWLTVV.